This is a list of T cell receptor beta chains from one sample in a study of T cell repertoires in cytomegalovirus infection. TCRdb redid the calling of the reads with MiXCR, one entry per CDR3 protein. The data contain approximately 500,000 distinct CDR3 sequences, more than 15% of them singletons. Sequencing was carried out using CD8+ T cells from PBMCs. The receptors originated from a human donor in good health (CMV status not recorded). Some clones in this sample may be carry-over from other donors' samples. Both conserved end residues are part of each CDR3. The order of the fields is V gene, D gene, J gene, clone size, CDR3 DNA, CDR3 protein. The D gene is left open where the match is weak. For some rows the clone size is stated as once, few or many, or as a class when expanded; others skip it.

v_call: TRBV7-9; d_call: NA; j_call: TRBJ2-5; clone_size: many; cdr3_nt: TGTGCCAGCGACGGGGAGGGGGCGGGAGAGACCCAGTACTTC; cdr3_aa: CASDGEGAGETQYF
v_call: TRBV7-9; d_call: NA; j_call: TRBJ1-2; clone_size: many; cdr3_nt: TGTGCCAGCAGCCCCCCTCGGAATGGCTACACCTTC; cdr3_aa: CASSPPRNGYTF
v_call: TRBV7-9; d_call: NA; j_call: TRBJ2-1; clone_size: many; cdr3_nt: TGTGCCAGCAGCTTTAGTGACGGGTCCTACAATGAGCAGTTCTTC; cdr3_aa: CASSFSDGSYNEQFF
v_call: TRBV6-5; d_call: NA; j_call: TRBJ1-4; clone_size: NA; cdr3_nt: TGTGCCAGCAGTTACCGGGGAGGAAAACTGTTTTTT; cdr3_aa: CASSYRGGKLFF
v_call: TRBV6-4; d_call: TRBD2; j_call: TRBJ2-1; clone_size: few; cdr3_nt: TGTGCCAGCAGTGTCAGGACTAGCGGGATCTACAATGAGCAGTTCTTC; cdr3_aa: CASSVRTSGIYNEQFF
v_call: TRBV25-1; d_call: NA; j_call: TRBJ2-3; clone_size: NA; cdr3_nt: TGTGCCAGCTCTTGGGCAGGGGAAGGAGATACGCAGTATTTT; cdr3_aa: CASSWAGEGDTQYF
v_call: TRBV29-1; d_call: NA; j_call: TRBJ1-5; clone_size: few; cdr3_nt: TGCAGCGTTGCTGGGGGTTATAGCAATCAGCCCCAGCATTTT; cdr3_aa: CSVAGGYSNQPQHF
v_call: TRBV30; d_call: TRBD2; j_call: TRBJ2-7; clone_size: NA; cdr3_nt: TGTGCCTGGAGTGTGGCGACTAGCGGCGTCTACGAGCAGTACTTC; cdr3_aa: CAWSVATSGVYEQYF
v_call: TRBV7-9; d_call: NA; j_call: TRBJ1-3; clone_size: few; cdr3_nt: TGTGCCAGCAGCCCCCCTACCGGACATGACTCTGGAAACACCATATATTTT; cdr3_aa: CASSPPTGHDSGNTIYF
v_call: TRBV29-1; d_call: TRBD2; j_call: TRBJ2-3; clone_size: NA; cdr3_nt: TGCAGCACAACGGGACTAGCGGGAGGGCCGGACACAGATACGCAGTATTTT; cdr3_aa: CSTTGLAGGPDTDTQYF
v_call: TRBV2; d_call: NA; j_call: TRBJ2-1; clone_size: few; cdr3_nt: TGTGCCAGCCTCGGAACTAGGGATCAGTTCTTC; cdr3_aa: CASLGTRDQFF
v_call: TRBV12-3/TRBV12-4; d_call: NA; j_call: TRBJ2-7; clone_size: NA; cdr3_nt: TGTGCCAGCAGTTTATGGGACCCCAGATACGAGCAGTACTTC; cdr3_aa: CASSLWDPRYEQYF
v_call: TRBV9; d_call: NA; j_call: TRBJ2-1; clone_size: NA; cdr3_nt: TGTGCCAGCAGCGTAGCTGGAGGAGGGGGTGAGCAGTTCTTC; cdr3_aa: CASSVAGGGGEQFF
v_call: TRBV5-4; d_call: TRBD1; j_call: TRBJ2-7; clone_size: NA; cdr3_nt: TGTGCCAGCAGCACCTCCCGGGACAGGGGCTACGAGCAGTACTTC; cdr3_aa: CASSTSRDRGYEQYF
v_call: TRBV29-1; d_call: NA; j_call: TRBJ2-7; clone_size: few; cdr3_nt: TGCAGCGCCAGTGGCCAGTCCTCCTACGAGCAGTACTTC; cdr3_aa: CSASGQSSYEQYF
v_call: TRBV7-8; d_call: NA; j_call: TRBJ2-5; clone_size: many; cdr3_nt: TGTGCCAGCAGCCCTCGACAGATCCAAGAGACCCAGTACTTC; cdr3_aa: CASSPRQIQETQYF
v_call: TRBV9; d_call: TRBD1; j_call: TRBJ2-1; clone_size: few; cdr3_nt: TGTGCCAGCAGCACACGGACAGGGTTCGGTGAGCAGTTCTTC; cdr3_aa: CASSTRTGFGEQFF
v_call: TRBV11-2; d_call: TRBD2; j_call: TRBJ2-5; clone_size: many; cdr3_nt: TGTGCCAGCAGCCTAAGCGGGAGTCAGACCCAGTACTTC; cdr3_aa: CASSLSGSQTQYF
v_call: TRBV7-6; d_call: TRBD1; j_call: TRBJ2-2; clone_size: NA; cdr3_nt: TGTGCCAGCAGCATCCGAGGGACAGGGGGCTTCGAAGACACCGGGGAGCTGTTTTTT; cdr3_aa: CASSIRGTGGFEDTGELFF
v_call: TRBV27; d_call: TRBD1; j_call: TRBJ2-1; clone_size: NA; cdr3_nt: TGTGCCAGCAGTTTGGGACAGGGTCTCTACGAGCAGTTCTTC; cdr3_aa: CASSLGQGLYEQFF
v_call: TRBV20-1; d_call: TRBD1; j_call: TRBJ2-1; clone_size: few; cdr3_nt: TGCAGTGCTGATGGGACAGGCGACAATGAGCAGTTCTTC; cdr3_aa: CSADGTGDNEQFF
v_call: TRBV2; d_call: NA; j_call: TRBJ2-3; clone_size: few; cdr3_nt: TGTGCCAGCAGTCCCCCCTTTAGAGATACGCAGTATTTT; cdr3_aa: CASSPPFRDTQYF
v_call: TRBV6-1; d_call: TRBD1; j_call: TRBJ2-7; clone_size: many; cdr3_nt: TGTGCCAGTGGGACAGGACTCTCCTACGAGCAGTACTTC; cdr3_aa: CASGTGLSYEQYF
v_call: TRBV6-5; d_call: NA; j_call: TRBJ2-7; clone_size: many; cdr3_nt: TGTGCCAGCAGTTACTCTCGGGCAGGAGAGCAGTACTTC; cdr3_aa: CASSYSRAGEQYF
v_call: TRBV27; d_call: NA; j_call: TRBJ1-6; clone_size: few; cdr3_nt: TGTGCCAGCAGTACCTTTTGGGCTCCTGAGAGTAATTCACCCCTCCACTTT; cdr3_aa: CASSTFWAPESNSPLHF
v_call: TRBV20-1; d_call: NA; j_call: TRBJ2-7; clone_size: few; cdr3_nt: TGCAGTGCCAGTCGGGCTAGCCGCTACTACGAGCAGTACTTC; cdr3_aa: CSASRASRYYEQYF
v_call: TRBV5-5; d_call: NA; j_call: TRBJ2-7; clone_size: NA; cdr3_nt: TGTGCCAGCAGCTTGGACCGGTCTGTTGAGCAGTACTTC; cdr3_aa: CASSLDRSVEQYF
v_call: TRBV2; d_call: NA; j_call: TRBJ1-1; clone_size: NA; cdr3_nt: TGTGCCAGCAGGGGCGGAGGGACCACTGAAGCTTTCTTT; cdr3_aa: CASRGGGTTEAFF
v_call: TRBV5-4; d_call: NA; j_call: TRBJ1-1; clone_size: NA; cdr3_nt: TGTGCCAGCAGCTTTTCAATTAACACTGAAGCTTTCTTT; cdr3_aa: CASSFSINTEAFF
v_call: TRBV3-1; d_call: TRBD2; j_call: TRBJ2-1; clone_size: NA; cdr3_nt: TGTGCCAGCAGCCAGGGACTAGCGGGAGGAACCGCCCGATCCTCAAACAATGAGCAGTTCTTC; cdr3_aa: CASSQGLAGGTARSSNNEQFF
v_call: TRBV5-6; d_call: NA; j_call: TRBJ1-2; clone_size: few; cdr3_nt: TGTGCCAGCAGCGAAATAACAGAAATGGTCGGCTATGGCTACACCTTC; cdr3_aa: CASSEITEMVGYGYTF
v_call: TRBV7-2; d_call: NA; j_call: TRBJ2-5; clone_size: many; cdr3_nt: TGTGCCAGCAGCCTGGGACCCCTAACCGAGACCCAGTACTTC; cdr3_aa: CASSLGPLTETQYF
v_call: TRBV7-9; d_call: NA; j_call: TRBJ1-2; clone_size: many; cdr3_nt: TGTGCCAGCAGCCTCAGGGATGGCGGCTATGGCTACACCTTC; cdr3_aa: CASSLRDGGYGYTF
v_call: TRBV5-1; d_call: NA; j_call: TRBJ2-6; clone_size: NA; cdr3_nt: TGCGCCAGCAGCTTGGACCAGATCACTACTTTC; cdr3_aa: CASSLDQITTF
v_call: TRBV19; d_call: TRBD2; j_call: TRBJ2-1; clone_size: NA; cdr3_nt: TGTGCCAGTAACCTCCGGACTAGCGGTACGGGTGAGCAGTTCTTC; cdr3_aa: CASNLRTSGTGEQFF
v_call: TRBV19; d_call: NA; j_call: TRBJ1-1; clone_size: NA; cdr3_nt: TGTGCCAGTAGTACTACCCGACAGTTGAACACTGAAGCTTTCTTT; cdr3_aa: CASSTTRQLNTEAFF
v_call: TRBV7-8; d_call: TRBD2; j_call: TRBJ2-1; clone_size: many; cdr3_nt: TGTGCCAGCAGCTTCCGGACTAGCGGGAGGGACAATGAGCAGTTCTTC; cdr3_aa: CASSFRTSGRDNEQFF
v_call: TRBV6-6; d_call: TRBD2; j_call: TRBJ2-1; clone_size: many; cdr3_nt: TGTGCCAGCAGCCTTTCGACTAGCGGGGGCTGGAATGAGCAGTTCTTC; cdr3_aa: CASSLSTSGGWNEQFF
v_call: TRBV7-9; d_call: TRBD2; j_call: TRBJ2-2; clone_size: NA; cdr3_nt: TGTGCCAGCACCCGTCTAGCGGGGAACACCGGGGAGCTGTTTTTT; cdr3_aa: CASTRLAGNTGELFF
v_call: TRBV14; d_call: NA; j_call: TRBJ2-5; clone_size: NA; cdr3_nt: TGTGCCAGCAGCCGAGGGAGGCGGGGTCAAGAGACCCAGTACTTC; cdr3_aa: CASSRGRRGQETQYF
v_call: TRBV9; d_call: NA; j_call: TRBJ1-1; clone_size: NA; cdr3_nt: TGTGCCAGCAGCGTAGGTAGGCGCACTGAAGCTTTCTTT; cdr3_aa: CASSVGRRTEAFF